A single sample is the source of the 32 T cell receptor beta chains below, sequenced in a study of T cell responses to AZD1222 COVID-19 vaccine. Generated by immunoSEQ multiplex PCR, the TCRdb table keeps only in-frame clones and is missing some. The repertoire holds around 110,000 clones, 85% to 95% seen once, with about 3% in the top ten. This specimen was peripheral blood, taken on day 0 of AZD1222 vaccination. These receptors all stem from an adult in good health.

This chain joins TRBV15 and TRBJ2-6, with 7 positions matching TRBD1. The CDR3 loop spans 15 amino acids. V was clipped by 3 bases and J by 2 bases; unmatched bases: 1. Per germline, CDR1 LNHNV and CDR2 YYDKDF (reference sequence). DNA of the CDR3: TGTGCCACCAGCAGGACAGGGACTGGGGCCAACGTCCTGACTTTC. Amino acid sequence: CATSRTGTGANVLTF.

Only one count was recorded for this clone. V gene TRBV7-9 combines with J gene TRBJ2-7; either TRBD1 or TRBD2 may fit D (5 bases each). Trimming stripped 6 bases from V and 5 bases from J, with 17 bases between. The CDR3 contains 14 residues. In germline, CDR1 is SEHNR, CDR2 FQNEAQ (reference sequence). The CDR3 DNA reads TGTGCCAGCAGGAACGCCGGGACCCTGGACGAGCAGTACTTC. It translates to CASRNAGTLDEQYF.

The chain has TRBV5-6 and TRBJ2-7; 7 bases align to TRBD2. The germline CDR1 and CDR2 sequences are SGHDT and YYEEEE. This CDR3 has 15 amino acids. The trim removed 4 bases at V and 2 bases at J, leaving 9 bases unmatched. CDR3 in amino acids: CASSLSQRGPYEQYF. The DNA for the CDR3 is TGTGCCAGCAGCCTCTCCCAGCGGGGACCCTACGAGCAGTACTTC.

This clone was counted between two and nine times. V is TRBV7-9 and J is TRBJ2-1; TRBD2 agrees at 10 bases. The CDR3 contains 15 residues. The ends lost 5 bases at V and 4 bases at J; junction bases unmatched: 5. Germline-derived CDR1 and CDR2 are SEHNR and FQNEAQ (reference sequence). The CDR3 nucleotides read TGTGCCAGCAGCAAGCTAGCGGGAGATTACAATGAGCAGTTCTTC. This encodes CASSKLAGDYNEQFF.

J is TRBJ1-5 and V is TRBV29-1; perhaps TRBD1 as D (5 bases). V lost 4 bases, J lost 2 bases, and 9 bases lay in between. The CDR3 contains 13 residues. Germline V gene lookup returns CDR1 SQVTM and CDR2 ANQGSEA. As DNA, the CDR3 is TGCAGCGTTGGCGGAGGGGGCAATCAGCCCCAGCATTTT. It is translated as CSVGGGGNQPQHF.

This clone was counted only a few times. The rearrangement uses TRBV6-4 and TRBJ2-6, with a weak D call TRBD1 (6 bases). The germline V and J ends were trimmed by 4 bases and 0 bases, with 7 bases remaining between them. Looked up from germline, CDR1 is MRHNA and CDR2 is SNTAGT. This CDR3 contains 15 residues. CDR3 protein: CASSGGGSGANVLTF. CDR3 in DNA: TGTGCCAGCAGTGGAGGGGGCTCTGGGGCCAACGTCCTGACTTTC.

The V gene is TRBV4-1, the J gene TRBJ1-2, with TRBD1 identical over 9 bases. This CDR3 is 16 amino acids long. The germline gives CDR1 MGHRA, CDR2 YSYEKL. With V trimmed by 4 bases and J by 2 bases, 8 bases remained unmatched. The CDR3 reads CASSPAGTGHNYGYTF. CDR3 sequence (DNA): TGCGCCAGCAGCCCGGCCGGGACAGGGCACAACTATGGCTACACCTTC.

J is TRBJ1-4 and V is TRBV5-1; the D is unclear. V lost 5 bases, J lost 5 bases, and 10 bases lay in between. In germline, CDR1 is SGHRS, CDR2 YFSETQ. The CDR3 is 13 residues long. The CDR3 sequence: CASRRGTNEKLFF. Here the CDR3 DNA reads TGCGCCAGCAGACGCGGTACGAATGAAAAACTGTTTTTT.

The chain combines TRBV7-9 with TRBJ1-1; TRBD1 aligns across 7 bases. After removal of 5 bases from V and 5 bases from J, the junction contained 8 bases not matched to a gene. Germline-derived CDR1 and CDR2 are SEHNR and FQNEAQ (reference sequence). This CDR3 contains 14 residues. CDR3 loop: CASSPKYRGTEAFF. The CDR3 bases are TGTGCCAGCAGCCCCAAATACAGGGGTACTGAAGCTTTCTTT.

The CDR3 DNA reads TGTGCCAGCTCACCCGGGACTAGCGGGGGTCGGGCCTTTGAGCAGTACTTC. Translated, it gives CASSPGTSGGRAFEQYF. The chain carries TRBV18 and TRBJ2-7; 14 bases agree with TRBD2. The trim removed 3 bases at V and 7 bases at J, leaving 11 bases unmatched. Germline CDR1 is KGHSH and CDR2 is LQKENI. The CDR3 totals 17 residues.

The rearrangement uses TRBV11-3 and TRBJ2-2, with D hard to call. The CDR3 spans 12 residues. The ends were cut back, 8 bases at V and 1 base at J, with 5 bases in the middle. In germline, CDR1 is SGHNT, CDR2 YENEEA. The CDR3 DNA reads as TGTGCCAGCCAGATGAACACCGGGGAGCTGTTTTTT. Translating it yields CASQMNTGELFF. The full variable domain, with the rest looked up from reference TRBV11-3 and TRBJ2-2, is EAGVVQSPRYKIIEKKQPVAFWCNPISGHNTLYWYLQNLGQGPELLIRYENEEAVDDSQLPKDRFSAERLKGVDSTLKIQPAELGDSAVYLCASQMNTGELFFGEGSRLTVL.

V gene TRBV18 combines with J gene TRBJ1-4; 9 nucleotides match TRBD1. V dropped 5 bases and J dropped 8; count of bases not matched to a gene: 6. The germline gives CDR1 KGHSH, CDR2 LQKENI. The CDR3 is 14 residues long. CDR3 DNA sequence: TGTGCCAGCTCAGCGGGACAGGGAGAAGAAAAACTGTTTTTT. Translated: CASSAGQGEEKLFF.

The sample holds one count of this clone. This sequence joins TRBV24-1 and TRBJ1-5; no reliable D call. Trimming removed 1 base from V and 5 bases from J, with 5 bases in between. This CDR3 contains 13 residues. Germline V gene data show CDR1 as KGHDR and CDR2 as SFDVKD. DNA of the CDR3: TGTGCCACCAGTGATTTACCATATCAGCCCCAGCATTTT. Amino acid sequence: CATSDLPYQPQHF.

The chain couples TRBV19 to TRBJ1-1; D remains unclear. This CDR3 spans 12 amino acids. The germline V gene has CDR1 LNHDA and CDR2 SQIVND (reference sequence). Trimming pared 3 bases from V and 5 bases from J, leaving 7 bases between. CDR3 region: CASSMLRTEAFF. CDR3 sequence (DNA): TGTGCCAGTAGTATGCTCAGGACTGAAGCTTTCTTT.

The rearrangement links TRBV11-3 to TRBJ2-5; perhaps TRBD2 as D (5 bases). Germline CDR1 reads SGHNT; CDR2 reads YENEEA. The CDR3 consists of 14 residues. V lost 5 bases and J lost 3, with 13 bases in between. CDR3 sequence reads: CASSATGKKETQYF. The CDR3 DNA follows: TGTGCCAGCAGCGCTACCGGGAAAAAAGAGACCCAGTACTTC.

CDR3 DNA sequence: TGTGCCAGCAGCTTGAGTGGGGTGGCTTCACCCCTCCACTTT. Protein: CASSLSGVASPLHF. V and J are TRBV5-4 and TRBJ1-6, with D unclear. This CDR3 is built from 14 residues. Trimming left V 1 base short and J 9 bases short, with 11 bases between. Germline lookup yields CDR1 SGHNT and CDR2 YYREEE (reference sequence).

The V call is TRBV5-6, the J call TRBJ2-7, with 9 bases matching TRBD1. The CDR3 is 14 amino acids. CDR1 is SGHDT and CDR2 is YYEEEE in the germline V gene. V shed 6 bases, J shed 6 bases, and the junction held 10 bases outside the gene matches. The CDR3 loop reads CASTSGTGLLEQYF. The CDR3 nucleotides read TGTGCCAGCACCTCCGGGACAGGGCTCCTCGAGCAGTACTTC.

The CDR3 coding sequence is TGTGCCAGCAGGCCCCCCCGAGTTAGCGGGAGGGCGGGTGGCTGGGGGACCGGGGAGCTGTTTTTT. Translation: CASRPPRVSGRAGGWGTGELFF. The genes are TRBV28 and TRBJ2-2; 11 bases map to TRBD2. V was pared by 6 bases and J by 5 bases, with 26 bases of the junction left unmatched. Germline V CDR1 and CDR2: MDHEN, SYDVKM. This CDR3 is built from 22 residues.

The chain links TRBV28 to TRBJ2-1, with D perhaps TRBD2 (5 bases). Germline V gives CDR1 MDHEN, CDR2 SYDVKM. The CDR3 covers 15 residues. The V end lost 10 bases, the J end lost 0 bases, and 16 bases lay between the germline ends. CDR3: CANGRRLGSYNEQFF. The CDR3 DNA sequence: TGTGCCAACGGACGGAGGTTGGGCTCCTACAATGAGCAGTTCTTC.

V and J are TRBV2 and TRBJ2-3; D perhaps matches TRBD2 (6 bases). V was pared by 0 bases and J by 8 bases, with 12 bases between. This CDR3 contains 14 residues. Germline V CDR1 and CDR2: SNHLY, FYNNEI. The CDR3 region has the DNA TGTGCCAGCAGTGAAGCGCTTCAGGGAGGTACGCAGTATTTT. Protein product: CASSEALQGGTQYF.

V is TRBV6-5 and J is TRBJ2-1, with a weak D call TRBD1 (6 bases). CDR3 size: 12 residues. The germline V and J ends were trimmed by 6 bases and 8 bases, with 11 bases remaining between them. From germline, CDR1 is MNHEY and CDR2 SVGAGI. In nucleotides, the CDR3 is TGTGCCAGCAGGGGGACAACGCATGAGCAGTTCTTC. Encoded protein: CASRGTTHEQFF.

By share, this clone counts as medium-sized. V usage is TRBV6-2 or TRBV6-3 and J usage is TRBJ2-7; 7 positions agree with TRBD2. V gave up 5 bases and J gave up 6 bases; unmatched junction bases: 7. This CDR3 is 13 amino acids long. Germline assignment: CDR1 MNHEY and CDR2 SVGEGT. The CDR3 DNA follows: TGTGCCAGCAGTACCCTCGGGGGGACCGAGCAGTACTTC. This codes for CASSTLGGTEQYF.

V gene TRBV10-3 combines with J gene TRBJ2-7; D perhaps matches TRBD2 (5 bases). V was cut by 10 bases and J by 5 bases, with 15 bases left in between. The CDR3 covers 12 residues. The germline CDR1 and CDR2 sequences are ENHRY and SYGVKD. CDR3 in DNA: TGTGCCACCCGGGGTGTATCGGACGAGCAGTACTTC. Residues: CATRGVSDEQYF.

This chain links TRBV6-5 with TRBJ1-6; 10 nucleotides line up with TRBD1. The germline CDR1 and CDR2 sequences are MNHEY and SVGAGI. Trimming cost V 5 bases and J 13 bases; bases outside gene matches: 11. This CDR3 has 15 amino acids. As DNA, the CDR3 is TGTGCCAGCAGTCCCCGGGACAGGGGTTGGTCTCCCCTCCACTTT. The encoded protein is CASSPRDRGWSPLHF.

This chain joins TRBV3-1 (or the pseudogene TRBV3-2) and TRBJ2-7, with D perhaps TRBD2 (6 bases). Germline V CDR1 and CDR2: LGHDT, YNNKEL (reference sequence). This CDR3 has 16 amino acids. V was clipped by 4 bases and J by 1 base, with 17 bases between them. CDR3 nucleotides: TGTGCCAGCAGCCCCGGCTTCCTCCGGGGGTCCTACGAGCAGTACTTC. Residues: CASSPGFLRGSYEQYF.

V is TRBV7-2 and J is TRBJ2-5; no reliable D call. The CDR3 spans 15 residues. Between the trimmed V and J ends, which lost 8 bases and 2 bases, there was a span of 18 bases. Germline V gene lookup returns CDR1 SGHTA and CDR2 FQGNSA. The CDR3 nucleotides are TGTGCCAGCCAACGGCACGCAGGATCACAAGAGACCCAGTACTTC. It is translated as CASQRHAGSQETQYF.

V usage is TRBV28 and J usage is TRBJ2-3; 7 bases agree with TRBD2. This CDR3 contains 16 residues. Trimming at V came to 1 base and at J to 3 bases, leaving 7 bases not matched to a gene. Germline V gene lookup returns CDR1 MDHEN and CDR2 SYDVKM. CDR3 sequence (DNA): TGTGCCAGCAGTTTATCAGGACTAGGAAGGACAGATACGCAGTATTTT. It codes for CASSLSGLGRTDTQYF. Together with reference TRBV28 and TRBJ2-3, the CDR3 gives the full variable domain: DVKVTQSSRYLVKRTGEKVFLECVQDMDHENMFWYRQDPGLGLRLIYFSYDVKMKEKGDIPEGYSVSREKKERFSLILESASTNQTSMYLCASSLSGLGRTDTQYFGPGTRLTVL.

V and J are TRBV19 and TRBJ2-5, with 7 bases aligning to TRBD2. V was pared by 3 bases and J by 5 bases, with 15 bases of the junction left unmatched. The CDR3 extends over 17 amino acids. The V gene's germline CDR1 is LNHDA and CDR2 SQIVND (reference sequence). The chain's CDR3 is CASSILTSLPGGETQYF. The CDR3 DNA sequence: TGTGCCAGTAGTATCCTGACTAGCCTACCCGGTGGGGAGACCCAGTACTTC.

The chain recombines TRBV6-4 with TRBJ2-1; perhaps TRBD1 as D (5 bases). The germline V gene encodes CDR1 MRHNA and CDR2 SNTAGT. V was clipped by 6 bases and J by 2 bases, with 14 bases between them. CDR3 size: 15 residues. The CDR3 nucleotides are TGTGCCAGCAGACCAGGGCCCGAACCCTACAATGAGCAGTTCTTC. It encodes CASRPGPEPYNEQFF.

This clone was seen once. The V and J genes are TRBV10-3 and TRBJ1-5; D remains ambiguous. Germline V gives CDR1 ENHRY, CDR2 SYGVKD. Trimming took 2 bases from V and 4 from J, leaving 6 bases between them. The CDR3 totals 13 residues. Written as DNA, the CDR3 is TGTGCCATCAGTGAGACAGCGAATCAGCCCCAGCATTTT. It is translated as CAISETANQPQHF.

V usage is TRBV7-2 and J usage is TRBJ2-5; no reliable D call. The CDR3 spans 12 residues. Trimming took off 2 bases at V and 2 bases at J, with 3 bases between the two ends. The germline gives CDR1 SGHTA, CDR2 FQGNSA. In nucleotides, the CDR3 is TGTGCCAGCAGCTTATTGCAAGAGACCCAGTACTTC. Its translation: CASSLLQETQYF.

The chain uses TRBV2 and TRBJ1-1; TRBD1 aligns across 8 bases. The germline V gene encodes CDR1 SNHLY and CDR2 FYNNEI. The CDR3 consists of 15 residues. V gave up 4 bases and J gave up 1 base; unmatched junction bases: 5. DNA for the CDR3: TGTGCCAGCAGTGTAAGACAGGGGAAGAACACTGAAGCTTTCTTT. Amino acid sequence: CASSVRQGKNTEAFF.